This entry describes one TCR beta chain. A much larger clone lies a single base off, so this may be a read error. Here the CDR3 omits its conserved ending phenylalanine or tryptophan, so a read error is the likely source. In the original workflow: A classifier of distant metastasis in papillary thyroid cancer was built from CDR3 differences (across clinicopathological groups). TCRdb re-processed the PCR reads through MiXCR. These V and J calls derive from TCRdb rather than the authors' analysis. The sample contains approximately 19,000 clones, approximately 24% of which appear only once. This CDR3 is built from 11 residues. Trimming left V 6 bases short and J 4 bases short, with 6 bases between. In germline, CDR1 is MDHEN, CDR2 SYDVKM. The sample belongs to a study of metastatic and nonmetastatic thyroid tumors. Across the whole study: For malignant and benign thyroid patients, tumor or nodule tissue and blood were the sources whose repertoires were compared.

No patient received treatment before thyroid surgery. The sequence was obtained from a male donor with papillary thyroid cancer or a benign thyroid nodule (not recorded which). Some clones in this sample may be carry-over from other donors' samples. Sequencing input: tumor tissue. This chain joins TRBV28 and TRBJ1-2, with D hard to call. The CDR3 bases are TGTGCCAGCAGGGAATCCTATGGCTACACCTTA. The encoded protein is CASRESYGYTL.